A single sample gave rise to the 26 T cell receptor beta chains below, sequenced in a study of blood T cell repertoires in COVID-19 (dated by TCRdb to the early 2020s). Library preparation used the immunoSEQ multiplex PCR assay. Imported from immuneACCESS, the table was reduced by TCRdb to in-frame sequences with V and J called. These copies leave out some clones; in studies compared against another copy, an unresolved V gene accounts for under half, and the cause of the remainder is not known. The sample profile shows 75,000 to 100,000 clones; roughly 87% of them were found once. The leading ten clones occupy about 5% of the sample. The sample consisted of peripheral blood. The origin of the receptors is a man in his 70s with acute or convalescent COVID-19.

J is TRBJ1-6 and V is TRBV14; 8 bases are a match to TRBD1. Germline CDR1 is SGHDN and CDR2 is FVKESK. J gave up 10 bases and V 0 bases, and 5 bases lay outside the gene matches. The CDR3 is 15 residues long. DNA for the CDR3: TGTGCCAGCAGCCAAGATTGGACAGGGAACTCACCCCTCCACTTT. It encodes CASSQDWTGNSPLHF.

V is TRBV5-1 and J is TRBJ1-2; 9 nucleotides align to TRBD1. The CDR3 extends over 15 amino acids. V shed 4 bases and J 7 bases; nucleotides not matched to a gene: 11. Per the germline V gene, CDR1 is SGHRS and CDR2 is YFSETQ. The CDR3 DNA reads TGCGCCAGCAGCCTGCACCGACAGGGGGAAGGTGGCTACACCTTC. Protein product: CASSLHRQGEGGYTF.

The CDR3: CASVSSSYEQYF. The CDR3, as DNA: TGTGCCAGCGTGTCATCCTCCTACGAGCAGTACTTC. V is TRBV2 and J is TRBJ2-7; the D is unclear. The CDR3 totals 12 residues. Trimming took 8 bases from V and 0 from J, leaving 8 bases between them. Germline CDR1 reads SNHLY; CDR2 reads FYNNEI.

The chain uses TRBV3-1 (or the pseudogene TRBV3-2) and TRBJ2-3; the D gene is possibly TRBD1 (5 bases). There are 17 residues in the CDR3. Germline V CDR1 and CDR2: LGHDT, YNNKEL (reference sequence). The V gene lost 1 base and the J gene lost 2 bases, with 16 bases spanning the gap. The CDR3 here is CASSQGIGATLTDTQYF. The CDR3 coding sequence is TGTGCCAGCAGCCAAGGTATTGGGGCGACTCTCACAGATACGCAGTATTTT.

The genes are TRBV18 and TRBJ2-4, with 13 bases fitting TRBD2. The trim removed 1 base at V and 2 bases at J, leaving 2 bases unmatched. The CDR3 spans 17 residues. Germline V gives CDR1 KGHSH, CDR2 LQKENI. The CDR3 DNA is TGTGCCAGCTCACCACGGACTAGCGGGGGTTCCAAAAACATTCAGTACTTC. This encodes CASSPRTSGGSKNIQYF.

The chain links TRBV29-1 to TRBJ2-1; no firm D call. The V gene's germline CDR1 is SQVTM and CDR2 ANQGSEA. V was shortened by 5 bases and J by 0 bases, with 14 bases between the two germline ends. CDR3 length: 15 amino acids. CDR3 region: CSVSPTQSSYNEQFF. The CDR3 coding sequence is TGCAGCGTTTCCCCCACACAGAGCTCCTACAATGAGCAGTTCTTC.

The chain uses TRBV7-9 and TRBJ1-5; the D is unclear. V lost 1 base, J lost 7 bases, and 14 bases lay in between. Germline V gives CDR1 SEHNR, CDR2 FQNEAQ (reference sequence). CDR3 length: 15 residues. As DNA, the CDR3 is TGTGCCAGCAGCTTAGACTCGGTCCCCGGGCAGCCCCAGCATTTT. Translated, it gives CASSLDSVPGQPQHF.

The chain combines TRBV6-5 with TRBJ1-4; D is perhaps TRBD1 (6 bases). From germline, CDR1 is MNHEY and CDR2 SVGAGI. The CDR3 loop spans 14 amino acids. V was cut by 6 bases and J by 8 bases, with 16 bases left in between. The CDR3 DNA is TGTGCCAGCAGGCTTCCAGGGGAGGGAGAAAAACTGTTTTTT. It codes for CASRLPGEGEKLFF.

The chain combines TRBV6-5 with TRBJ1-6; D is perhaps TRBD1 (5 bases). V lost 6 bases to trimming and J lost 13 bases, with 16 bases between them. From germline, CDR1 is MNHEY and CDR2 SVGAGI. The CDR3 has 13 residues. CDR3 residues: CASRGQGTEPLHF. The CDR3 DNA reads TGTGCCAGCAGGGGGCAGGGAACTGAGCCCCTCCACTTT.

This rearrangement joins TRBV28 to TRBJ1-2; 9 bases map to TRBD1. V lost 10 bases and J lost 7; bases outside the gene matches: 7. This CDR3 has 12 amino acids. CDR1 is MDHEN and CDR2 is SYDVKM in the germline V gene. CDR3 amino acids: CAITGGKSGYTF. DNA for the CDR3: TGTGCCATCACAGGGGGCAAGAGTGGCTACACCTTC.

This clone has just one count. The chain couples TRBV6-4 to TRBJ1-4; 8 bases are a match to TRBD1. J was trimmed by 0 bases and V by 2 bases; bases with no gene match: 20. This CDR3 comprises 22 residues. The germline gives CDR1 MRHNA, CDR2 SNTAGT. CDR3 protein: CASSDPKRTGSPGIATNEKLFF. CDR3 DNA: TGTGCCAGCAGTGACCCAAAGAGGACAGGGAGCCCTGGAATTGCAACTAATGAAAAACTGTTTTTT.

This chain joins TRBV12-3 or TRBV12-4 and TRBJ2-5, with TRBD2 identical over 7 bases. The length of the CDR3 is 13 residues. The V segment lost 11 bases and the J segment 5 bases; nucleotides outside the gene matches: 11. The CDR3 DNA sequence: TGTGCCTCTAATACGGGGGGTGGGGAGACCCAGTACTTC. Translation gives CASNTGGGETQYF.

J is TRBJ2-5 and V is TRBV20-1; the D is unclear. Per germline, CDR1 DFQATT and CDR2 SNEGSKA (reference sequence). CDR3 length: 11 residues. Deletions cut 3 bases from V and 5 bases from J, with 7 bases between. The CDR3 protein is CSASTPETQYF. CDR3 DNA sequence: TGCAGTGCTAGTACTCCGGAGACCCAGTACTTC.

The rearrangement joins TRBV29-1 to TRBJ2-7, with D tentatively TRBD1 (5 bases). The length of the CDR3 is 13 residues. Germline assignment: CDR1 SQVTM and CDR2 ANQGSEA. V shed 7 bases and J shed 1 base, with 14 bases lying between them. CDR3 DNA: TGCAGCGCCCTTGGGCAGGGATCCTACGAGCAGTACTTC. This codes for CSALGQGSYEQYF.

The CDR3 loop is CASTQGGENTGELFF. CDR3 nucleotides: TGTGCCAGCACCCAGGGGGGCGAGAACACCGGGGAGCTGTTTTTT. This chain connects TRBV6-5 to TRBJ2-2; a weak D match, TRBD1 (7 bases). CDR1 is MNHEY, CDR2 SVGAGI, per germline. The CDR3 has 15 amino acids. Trimming removed 7 bases at V and 1 base at J, with 13 bases between.

The chain employs TRBV28 and TRBJ2-5, with a weak D call TRBD1 (6 bases). The CDR3 totals 15 residues. CDR1 is MDHEN, CDR2 SYDVKM, per germline. Trimming shortened V by 6 bases and J by 0 bases, and 14 bases separated the two germline ends. The CDR3 is CASSHGQNYQETQYF. The CDR3 DNA is TGTGCCAGCAGCCACGGACAGAACTACCAAGAGACCCAGTACTTC.

J is TRBJ1-3 and V is TRBV28; D is unresolved. The CDR3 contains 13 residues. Germline V gene data show CDR1 as MDHEN and CDR2 as SYDVKM. Trimming left V 2 bases short and J 5 bases short, with 7 bases between. This CDR3 reads CASSLDSRNTIYF. CDR3 nucleotides: TGTGCCAGCAGTTTAGACTCCAGAAACACCATATATTTT.

V usage is TRBV10-2 and J usage is TRBJ2-1; 12 nucleotides match TRBD2. This CDR3 contains 15 residues. Looked up from germline, CDR1 is WSHSY and CDR2 is SAAADI. V lost 3 bases, J lost 6 bases, and 3 bases stayed unmatched. The CDR3 reads CASSDLAGGRNEQFF. CDR3 nucleotides: TGCGCCAGCAGTGACCTAGCGGGGGGGCGCAATGAGCAGTTCTTC.

CDR3 DNA: TGTGCCACCAGCAGAGTACGCGGGGGCACTTACAATGAGCAGTTCTTC. Residues: CATSRVRGGTYNEQFF. The chain links TRBV15 to TRBJ2-1, with a weak D call TRBD2 (7 bases). Germline CDR1 reads LNHNV; CDR2 reads YYDKDF (reference sequence). The length of the CDR3 is 16 residues. V lost 1 base and J 4 bases, leaving 14 bases between the germline ends.

The J gene is TRBJ1-2, the V gene TRBV2, with 9 bases matching TRBD1. The CDR3 is 13 amino acids. Per the germline V gene, CDR1 is SNHLY and CDR2 is FYNNEI. V shed 6 bases, J shed 4 bases, and the junction held 3 bases outside the gene matches. CDR3 nucleotide sequence: TGTGCCAGCAGGACGACAGGGGGCTATGGCTACACCTTC. This encodes CASRTTGGYGYTF.

The chain carries TRBV4-1 and TRBJ2-2; 9 nucleotides line up with TRBD1. CDR1 is MGHRA, CDR2 YSYEKL, per germline. The CDR3 runs 16 residues. V gave up 0 bases and J gave up 7 bases; unmatched junction bases: 6. The DNA of the CDR3 is TGCGCCAGCAGCCAAGATGGACAGGGGAAGATCGGGGAGCTGTTTTTT. It specifies CASSQDGQGKIGELFF.

The chain employs TRBV5-5 and TRBJ2-5; TRBD1 aligns across 8 bases. The CDR3 runs 13 residues. Germline V gene data show CDR1 as SGHKS and CDR2 as YYEKEE (reference sequence). V lost 6 bases, J lost 4 bases, and 5 bases stayed unmatched. In DNA form, the CDR3 reads TGTGCCAGCACCCGGACAGGGCGAGAGACCCAGTACTTC. It yields the protein CASTRTGRETQYF.

This chain connects TRBV11-2 to TRBJ1-1, with a weak D call TRBD1 (6 bases). Germline V lookup: CDR1 SGHAT, CDR2 FQNNGV. The CDR3 runs 17 residues. Deletions cut 1 base from V and 1 base from J, with 16 bases between. The CDR3 spells CASSLVGWTAQNTEAFF. The CDR3, as DNA: TGTGCCAGCAGCTTAGTAGGGTGGACAGCTCAGAACACTGAAGCTTTCTTT.

This clone showed up just once. The V call is TRBV2, the J call TRBJ1-1; D is unresolved. This CDR3 has 14 residues. The V end was cut by 4 bases, the J end by 5 bases, with 14 bases between. Germline V lookup: CDR1 SNHLY, CDR2 FYNNEI. CDR3: CASSAQTAGTEAFF. CDR3 coding DNA: TGTGCCAGCAGTGCCCAGACTGCGGGAACTGAAGCTTTCTTT.

The chain has TRBV6-6 and TRBJ1-6; possibly TRBD1 for D (5 bases). The CDR3 contains 16 residues. Germline loops: CDR1 MNHNY, CDR2 SVGAGI (reference sequence). Trimming stripped 3 bases from V and 1 base from J, with 10 bases between. CDR3 nucleotide sequence: TGTGCCAGCAGTTATAGCCAGGGTTCCTATAATTCACCCCTCCACTTT. As protein: CASSYSQGSYNSPLHF.

The V call is TRBV28, the J call TRBJ1-3; D perhaps matches TRBD1 (6 bases). Germline CDR1 and CDR2: MDHEN and SYDVKM. The V and J ends lost 4 bases and 3 bases respectively, with 13 bases between them. This CDR3 region has 15 residues. The CDR3 nucleotides read TGTGCCAGCAGTTCCGGACAGCTTGTTGGAAACACCATATATTTT. It codes for CASSSGQLVGNTIYF.